Presented here are 27 T cell receptor beta chains from one specimen sequenced in a study of CD8 T cells in ankylosing spondylitis. Study-wide findings and caveats: A TCR beta motif of about 8 highly homologous variants appeared characteristic of ankylosing spondylitis blood.

Their target antigens are unknown. TCRdb ran MiXCR on the 5' RACE reads and lists one entry per CDR3 protein. Altogether 390,000 or so distinct CDR3 sequences are present, 20% to 25% being singletons, with the ten largest covering around 16%. Specimen: blood, either unsorted or a sorted T cell fraction (not recorded which). These receptor sequences come from a male donor with ankylosing spondylitis.

V gene TRBV12-3 or TRBV12-4 combines with J gene TRBJ1-2; D remains unclear. The ends were cut back, 4 bases at V and 7 bases at J, with 10 bases in the middle. This CDR3 is built from 12 residues. The CDR3 DNA sequence: TGTGCCAGCAGTTATGGGTTTCCTGGCTACACCTTC. It translates to CASSYGFPGYTF.

This clonotype has just a few counts. The chain links TRBV2 to TRBJ2-6, with D perhaps assigned TRBD1 or TRBD2 (5 bases each). The CDR3 loop spans 14 amino acids. The V and J ends lost 10 bases and 6 bases respectively, with 16 bases between them. The germline V gene has CDR1 SNHLY and CDR2 FYNNEI. The chain's CDR3 is CATGTSFVANVLTF. In DNA, the CDR3 is TGTGCCACCGGGACCTCATTCGTGGCCAACGTCCTGACTTTC.

The gene calls are TRBV7-9 and TRBJ2-1; possible D gene TRBD1, 6 bases. Germline V lookup: CDR1 SEHNR, CDR2 FQNEAQ (reference sequence). This CDR3 contains 16 residues. V was clipped by 0 bases and J by 5 bases, with 14 bases between them. The DNA of the CDR3 is TGTGCCAGCAGCTTAGCAGGTCAGGGGCAGCACAATGAGCAGTTCTTC. It yields the protein CASSLAGQGQHNEQFF.

V and J are TRBV20-1 and TRBJ2-3; D assignment may be TRBD1 or TRBD2 (5 bases each). The CDR3 extends over 13 amino acids. The V gene lost 7 bases and the J gene lost 0 bases, with 11 bases spanning the gap. Germline V gene data show CDR1 as DFQATT and CDR2 as SNEGSKA (reference sequence). The chain's CDR3 is CSESGPSTDTQYF. The CDR3 nucleotides read TGCAGTGAATCGGGACCGAGCACAGATACGCAGTATTTT.

This clonotype was counted between two and nine times. The J gene is TRBJ2-7, the V gene TRBV20-1; D is ambiguous. The CDR3 loop spans 14 amino acids. Germline V CDR1 and CDR2: DFQATT, SNEGSKA (reference sequence). Trimming removed 0 bases at V and 3 bases at J, with 12 bases between. The CDR3 DNA sequence: TGCAGTGCTAGAGAGTTAGGGTTTAGCTACGAGCAGTACTTC. It translates to CSARELGFSYEQYF.

There are a few counts of this clonotype. The chain combines TRBV15 with TRBJ2-1; D might be TRBD2 (6 bases). CDR1 and CDR2 from the germline V gene are LNHNV and YYDKDF (reference sequence). Trimming removed 5 bases from V and 7 bases from J, with 12 bases in between. The CDR3 has 13 amino acids. The CDR3 DNA reads as TGTGCCACCAGCGGAGGGATCCGGAATGAGCAGTTCTTC. This gives the protein CATSGGIRNEQFF.

The chain is built from TRBV18 and TRBJ2-7; 9 bases match TRBD2. The CDR3 consists of 16 residues. Unmatched junction bases numbered 10, after V lost 6 bases and J lost 1 base. Germline V gene sequence: CDR1 KGHSH, CDR2 LQKENI. CDR3 DNA sequence: TGTGCCAGCTCGCTTTCCCTCCTAGCGGGGTCCTACGAGCAGTACTTC. This codes for CASSLSLLAGSYEQYF.

The rearrangement links TRBV9 to TRBJ2-3; 9 nucleotides match TRBD1. This CDR3 is 16 amino acids long. The junction had 8 bases not matched to a gene; V was cut back by 4 bases and J by 2 bases. Germline CDR1 SGDLS, CDR2 YYNGEE. The CDR3 region is CASSTNRGQSTDTQYF. The DNA for the CDR3 is TGTGCCAGCAGCACTAACAGGGGGCAGTCCACAGATACGCAGTATTTT.

CDR3: CASSTTGHSYNEQFF. DNA of the CDR3: TGTGCCAGCAGCACCACAGGGCACTCCTACAATGAGCAGTTCTTC. The gene calls are TRBV7-2 and TRBJ2-1, with D perhaps TRBD1 (6 bases). The germline gives CDR1 SGHTA, CDR2 FQGNSA. This CDR3 has 15 residues. V gave up 5 bases and J gave up 0 bases, with 11 bases separating them.

This clonotype was picked up a small number of times. CDR3 DNA: TGTGCCAGCAGCACCGGACAGAACCAGTACTTC. As protein: CASSTGQNQYF. J is TRBJ2-7 and V is TRBV7-9; tentative D call: TRBD1 (6 bases). Germline lookup yields CDR1 SEHNR and CDR2 FQNEAQ (reference sequence). Between the trimmed V and J ends, which lost 5 bases and 10 bases, there was a span of 12 bases. The CDR3 length is 11 residues.

The chain has TRBV6-5 and TRBJ2-2, with D possibly being TRBD2 (5 bases). The germline gives CDR1 MNHEY, CDR2 SVGAGI. The CDR3 consists of 14 residues. V was trimmed by 4 bases and J by 7 bases, leaving 13 bases between them. The CDR3 loop reads CASSSVGEGGELFF. CDR3 in DNA: TGTGCCAGCAGTTCAGTGGGAGAGGGCGGGGAGCTGTTTTTT.

The chain is built from TRBV20-1 and TRBJ1-1; 11 bases match TRBD1. Germline lookup yields CDR1 DFQATT and CDR2 SNEGSKA (reference sequence). The CDR3 has 15 residues. V trimming: 5 bases; J trimming: 5 bases; junction bases outside the gene matches: 10. CDR3 residues: CSAQAPDRGQTEAFF. CDR3 nucleotide sequence: TGCAGTGCTCAGGCTCCGGACAGGGGGCAAACTGAAGCTTTCTTT.

There are a few counts of this clonotype. The chain recombines TRBV29-1 with TRBJ1-6; no definite D call. The CDR3 has 11 amino acids. V was trimmed by 4 bases and J by 9 bases, leaving 7 bases between them. Germline V lookup: CDR1 SQVTM, CDR2 ANQGSEA. The CDR3 region has the DNA TGCAGCGTTGGGGAGGCTTCACCCCTCCACTTT. Translation gives CSVGEASPLHF.

This clonotype turned up a few times. The chain has TRBV7-2 and TRBJ1-1; D unresolved. Trimming took 3 bases from V and 0 from J, leaving 8 bases between them. Germline V lookup: CDR1 SGHTA, CDR2 FQGNSA. The CDR3 has 14 amino acids. CDR3: CASSFSEMNTEAFF. Written as DNA, the CDR3 is TGTGCCAGCAGCTTCTCGGAAATGAACACTGAAGCTTTCTTT.

The gene calls are TRBV5-1 and TRBJ2-7, with D maybe TRBD2 (6 bases). Germline lookup yields CDR1 SGHRS and CDR2 YFSETQ. This CDR3 region has 16 residues. V was shortened by 0 bases and J by 4 bases, with 17 bases between the two germline ends. Here the CDR3 DNA reads TGCGCCAGCAGCTTGGCTGGCGGCGGGGCCCCTTACGAGCAGTACTTC. It specifies CASSLAGGGAPYEQYF.

This clonotype occurred a few times. The chain employs TRBV20-1 and TRBJ2-1; D is possibly TRBD2 (6 bases). The CDR3 contains 11 residues. Trimming removed 2 bases at V and 14 bases at J, with 13 bases between. CDR1 and CDR2 from the germline V gene are DFQATT and SNEGSKA (reference sequence). CDR3 coding DNA: TGCAGTGCTAGAAACGGGCCGGGGGAGTTCTTC. This sequence encodes CSARNGPGEFF.

V is TRBV28 and J is TRBJ2-7; 8 positions match TRBD2. The CDR3 consists of 13 residues. V was clipped by 5 bases and J by 2 bases; unmatched bases: 2. The germline CDR1 and CDR2 sequences are MDHEN and SYDVKM. The DNA of the CDR3 is TGTGCCAGCAGTAGCGGGAGCCCCTACGAGCAGTACTTC. Translated: CASSSGSPYEQYF.

This clonotype was observed a few times. The rearrangement uses TRBV18 and TRBJ2-5; D ambiguous. V was cut by 2 bases and J by 5 bases, with 9 bases left in between. The CDR3 length is 13 residues. CDR1 is KGHSH and CDR2 is LQKENI in the germline V gene. In nucleotides, the CDR3 is TGTGCCAGCTCACCAATTATGGGGGAGACCCAGTACTTC. This encodes CASSPIMGETQYF.

This clonotype was observed a few times. The V call is TRBV10-2, the J call TRBJ2-3; TRBD1 might be the D (6 bases). The V and J ends lost 8 bases and 0 bases respectively, with 15 bases between them. This CDR3 has 15 amino acids. The germline gives CDR1 WSHSY, CDR2 SAAADI. This CDR3 is CASATTGHSTDTQYF. Here the CDR3 DNA reads TGCGCCAGCGCCACTACAGGGCATAGCACAGATACGCAGTATTTT.

The V and J genes are TRBV28 and TRBJ2-1, with 8 bases aligning to TRBD2. With V trimmed by 8 bases and J by 4 bases, 13 bases remained unmatched. This CDR3 has 16 residues. Germline loops: CDR1 MDHEN, CDR2 SYDVKM. The chain's CDR3 is CASPPPRAGAYNEQFF. In DNA, the CDR3 is TGTGCCAGCCCACCGCCCAGAGCGGGAGCTTACAATGAGCAGTTCTTC.

The V and J genes are TRBV24-1 and TRBJ1-5; D remains unclear. The CDR3 consists of 14 residues. V shed 6 bases and J shed 0 bases, with 8 bases lying between them. Germline CDR1 reads KGHDR; CDR2 reads SFDVKD. Here the CDR3 reads CATSPVNSNQPQHF. The CDR3 DNA reads TGTGCCACCAGTCCGGTTAATAGCAATCAGCCCCAGCATTTT.

V usage is TRBV13 and J usage is TRBJ2-4; 7 bases align to TRBD2. The germline gives CDR1 PRHDT, CDR2 FYEKMQ (reference sequence). The CDR3 is 16 residues long. V dropped 4 bases and J dropped 2; count of bases not matched to a gene: 8. The DNA of the CDR3 is TGTGCCAGCAGCTGGGGAGGGCTCGGGACCAAAAACATTCAGTACTTC. It yields the protein CASSWGGLGTKNIQYF.

V is TRBV7-2 and J is TRBJ2-3, with D hard to call. V was trimmed by 6 bases and J by 7 bases, leaving 14 bases between them. The germline V gene has CDR1 SGHTA and CDR2 FQGNSA. This CDR3 region has 13 residues. The CDR3 DNA follows: TGTGCCAGCAGATTGAGCGTTGTTAATACGCAGTATTTT. Its translation: CASRLSVVNTQYF.

CDR3 DNA: TGTGCCACTGCGATTACTAGCGGGAGTGATCAAGAGACCCAGTACTTC. Translated, it gives CATAITSGSDQETQYF. The chain is built from TRBV10-3 and TRBJ2-5; TRBD2 aligns across 11 bases. Germline V gives CDR1 ENHRY, CDR2 SYGVKD. With V trimmed by 10 bases and J by 2 bases, 12 bases remained unmatched. The CDR3 covers 16 residues.

The CDR3 loop reads CASSQDIDTQYF. The CDR3 DNA reads TGTGCCAGCAGCCAAGATATTGATACGCAGTATTTT. The V and J genes are TRBV3-1 and TRBJ2-3; D gene unclear. The V gene lost 0 bases and the J gene lost 6 bases, with 4 bases spanning the gap. This CDR3 comprises 12 residues. From germline, CDR1 is LGHDT and CDR2 YNNKEL (reference sequence).

This clonotype has just a few counts. The CDR3, as DNA: TGTGCCATCAGTGAAGGACTAGCGGGCATTTGGACAGATACGCAGTATTTT. Protein product: CAISEGLAGIWTDTQYF. The V gene is TRBV10-3, the J gene TRBJ2-3; TRBD2 matches at 11 bases. Germline lookup yields CDR1 ENHRY and CDR2 SYGVKD. Trimming removed 3 bases from V and 3 bases from J; junction bases left unmatched: 8. The length of the CDR3 is 17 residues.

This clonotype was seen a few times. The rearrangement links TRBV5-1 to TRBJ1-3; tentative D call: TRBD1 (6 bases). The length of the CDR3 is 16 residues. Germline assignment: CDR1 SGHRS and CDR2 YFSETQ. Trimming left V 1 base short and J 0 bases short, with 11 bases between. The CDR3 protein is CASSLHGRGSGNTIYF. Written as DNA, the CDR3 is TGCGCCAGCAGCTTGCACGGCAGGGGCTCTGGAAACACCATATATTTT.